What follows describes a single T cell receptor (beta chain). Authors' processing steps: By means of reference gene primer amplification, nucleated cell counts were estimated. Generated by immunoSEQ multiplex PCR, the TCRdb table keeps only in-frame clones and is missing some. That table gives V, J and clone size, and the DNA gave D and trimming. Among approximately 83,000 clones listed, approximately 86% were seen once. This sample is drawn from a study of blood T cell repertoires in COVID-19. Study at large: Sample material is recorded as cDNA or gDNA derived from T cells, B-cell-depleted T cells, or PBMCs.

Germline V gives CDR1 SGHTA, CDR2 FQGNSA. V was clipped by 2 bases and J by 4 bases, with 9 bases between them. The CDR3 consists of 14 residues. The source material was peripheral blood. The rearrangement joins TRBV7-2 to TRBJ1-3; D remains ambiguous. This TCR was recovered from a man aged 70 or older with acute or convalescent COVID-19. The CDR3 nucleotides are TGTGCCAGCAGCTTACCACTCTGGGGAAACACCATATATTTT. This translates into CASSLPLWGNTIYF.